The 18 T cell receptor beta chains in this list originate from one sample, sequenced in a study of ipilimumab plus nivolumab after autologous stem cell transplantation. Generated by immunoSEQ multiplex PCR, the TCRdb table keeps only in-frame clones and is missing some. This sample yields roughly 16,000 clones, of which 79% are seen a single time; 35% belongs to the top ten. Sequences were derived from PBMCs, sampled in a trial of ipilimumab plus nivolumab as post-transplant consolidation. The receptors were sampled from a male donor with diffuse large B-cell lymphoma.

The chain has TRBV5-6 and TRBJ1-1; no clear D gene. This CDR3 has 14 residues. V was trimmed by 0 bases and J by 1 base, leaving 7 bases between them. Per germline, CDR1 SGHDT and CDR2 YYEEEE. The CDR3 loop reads CASSLAAANTEAFF. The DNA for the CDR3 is TGTGCCAGCAGCTTGGCGGCGGCGAACACTGAAGCTTTCTTT.

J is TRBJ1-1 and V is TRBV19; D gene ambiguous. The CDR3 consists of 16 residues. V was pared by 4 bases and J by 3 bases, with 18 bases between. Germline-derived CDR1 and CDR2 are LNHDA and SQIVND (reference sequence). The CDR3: CASSNGIGRSHTEAFF. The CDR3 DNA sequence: TGTGCCAGTAGTAATGGGATCGGGCGAAGCCACACTGAAGCTTTCTTT. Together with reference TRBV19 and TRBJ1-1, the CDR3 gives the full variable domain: DGGITQSPKYLFRKEGQNVTLSCEQNLNHDAMYWYRQDPGQGLRLIYYSQIVNDFQKGDIAEGYSVSREKKESFPLTVTSAQKNPTAFYLCASSNGIGRSHTEAFFGQGTRLTVV.

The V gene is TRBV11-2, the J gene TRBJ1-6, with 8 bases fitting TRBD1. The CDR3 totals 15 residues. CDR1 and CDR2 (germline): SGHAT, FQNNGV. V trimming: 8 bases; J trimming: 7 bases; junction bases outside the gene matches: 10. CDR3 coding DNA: TGTGCCAGCGCCCGGGCACAGGGGGGCAATTCACCCCTCCACTTT. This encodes CASARAQGGNSPLHF.

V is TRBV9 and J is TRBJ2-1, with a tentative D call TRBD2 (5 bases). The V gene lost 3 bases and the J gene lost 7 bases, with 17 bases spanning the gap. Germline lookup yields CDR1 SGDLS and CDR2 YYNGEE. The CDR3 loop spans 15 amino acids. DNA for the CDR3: TGTGCCAGCAGCGCGATGGGGATGAGGGATAATGAGCAGTTCTTC. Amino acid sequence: CASSAMGMRDNEQFF.

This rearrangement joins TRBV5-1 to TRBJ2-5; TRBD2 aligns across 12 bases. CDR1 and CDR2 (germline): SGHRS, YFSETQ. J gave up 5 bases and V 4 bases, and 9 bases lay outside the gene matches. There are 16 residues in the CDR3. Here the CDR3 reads CASSLAPTSGGETQYF. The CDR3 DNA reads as TGCGCCAGCAGCCTAGCTCCGACTAGCGGGGGTGAGACCCAGTACTTC.

The DNA of the CDR3 is TGCGCCAGCAGCAAGAGCGGGCCTGCAACTAATGAAAAACTGTTTTTT. This gives the protein CASSKSGPATNEKLFF. The V gene is TRBV5-1, the J gene TRBJ1-4; D gene uncertain. Germline assignment: CDR1 SGHRS and CDR2 YFSETQ. This CDR3 contains 16 residues. V dropped 4 bases and J dropped 0 bases, with 13 bases sitting between them. The full variable domain, completed using reference TRBV5-1 and TRBJ1-4, is KAGVTQTPRYLIKTRGQQVTLSCSPISGHRSVSWYQQTPGQGLQFLFEYFSETQRNKGNFPGRFSGRQFSNSRSEMNVSTLELGDSALYLCASSKSGPATNEKLFFGSGTQLSVL.

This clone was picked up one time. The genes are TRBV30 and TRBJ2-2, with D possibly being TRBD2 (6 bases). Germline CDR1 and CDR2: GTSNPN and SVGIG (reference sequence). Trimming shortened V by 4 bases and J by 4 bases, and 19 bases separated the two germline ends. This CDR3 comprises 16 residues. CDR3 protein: CAWKSRVRETTGELFF. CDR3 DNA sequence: TGTGCCTGGAAGAGTCGAGTTCGGGAGACCACCGGGGAGCTGTTTTTT.

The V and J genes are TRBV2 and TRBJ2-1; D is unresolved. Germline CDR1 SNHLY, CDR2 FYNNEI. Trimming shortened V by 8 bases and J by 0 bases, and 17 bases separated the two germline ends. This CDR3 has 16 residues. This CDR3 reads CASSLGIGGSYNEQFF. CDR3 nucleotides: TGTGCCAGCTCGTTAGGGATAGGCGGCTCCTACAATGAGCAGTTCTTC.

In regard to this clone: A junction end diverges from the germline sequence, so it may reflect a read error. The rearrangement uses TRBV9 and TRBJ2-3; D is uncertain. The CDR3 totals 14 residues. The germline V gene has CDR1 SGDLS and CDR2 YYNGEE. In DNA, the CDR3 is TGTGCCAGCAACGTAGGAAACCCCACAGATACGCAGTATTTT. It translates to CASNVGNPTDTQYF. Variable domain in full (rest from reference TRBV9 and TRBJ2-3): DSGVTQTPKHLITATGQRVTLRCSPRSGDLSVYWYQQSLDQGLQFLIQYYNGEERAKGNILERFSAQQFPDLHSELNLSSLELGDSALYFCASNVGNPTDTQYFGPGTRLTVL.

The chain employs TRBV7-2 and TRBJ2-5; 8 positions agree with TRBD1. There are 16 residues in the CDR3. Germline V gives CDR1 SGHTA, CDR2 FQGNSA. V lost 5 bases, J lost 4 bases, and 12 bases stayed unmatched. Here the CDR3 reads CASSAVSGGVGETQYF. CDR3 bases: TGTGCCAGCAGCGCCGTCTCAGGGGGCGTAGGAGAGACCCAGTACTTC.

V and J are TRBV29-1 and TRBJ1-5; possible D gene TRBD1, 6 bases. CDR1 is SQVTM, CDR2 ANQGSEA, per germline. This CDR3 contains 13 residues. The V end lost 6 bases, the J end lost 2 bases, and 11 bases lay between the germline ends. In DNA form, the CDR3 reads TGCAGCGTGAACCCAGGGGGCAATCAGCCCCAGCATTTT. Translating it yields CSVNPGGNQPQHF.

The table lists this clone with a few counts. This chain's CDR3 is CASSIVGGGQETQYF. The CDR3 DNA sequence: TGTGCCAGTAGTATAGTGGGCGGGGGGCAAGAGACCCAGTACTTC. The V gene is TRBV19, the J gene TRBJ2-5, with 8 nucleotides matching TRBD2. Germline CDR1 is LNHDA and CDR2 is SQIVND (reference sequence). This CDR3 region has 15 residues. V was pared by 1 base and J by 2 bases, with 3 bases of the junction left unmatched.

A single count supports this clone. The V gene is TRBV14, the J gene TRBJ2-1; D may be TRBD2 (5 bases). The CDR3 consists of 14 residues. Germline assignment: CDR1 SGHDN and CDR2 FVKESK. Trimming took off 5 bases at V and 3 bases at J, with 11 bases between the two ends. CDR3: CASSISGYYNEQFF. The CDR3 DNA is TGTGCCAGCAGCATAAGCGGTTACTACAATGAGCAGTTCTTC.

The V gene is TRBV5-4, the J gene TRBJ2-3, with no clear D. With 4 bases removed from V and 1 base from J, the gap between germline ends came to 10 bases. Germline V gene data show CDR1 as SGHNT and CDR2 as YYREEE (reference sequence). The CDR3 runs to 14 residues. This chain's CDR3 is CASSLDGRTDTQYF. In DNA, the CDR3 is TGTGCCAGCAGCCTAGACGGACGCACAGATACGCAGTATTTT.

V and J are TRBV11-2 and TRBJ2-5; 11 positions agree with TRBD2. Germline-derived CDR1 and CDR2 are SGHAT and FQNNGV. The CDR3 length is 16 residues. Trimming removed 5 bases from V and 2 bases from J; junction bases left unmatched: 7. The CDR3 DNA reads TGTGCCAGCAGCCTAGGGACTAGCGGAGGACAAGAGACCCAGTACTTC. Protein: CASSLGTSGGQETQYF.

CDR3 residues: CAWSVTQVEAFF. The CDR3 DNA is TGTGCCTGGAGTGTAACGCAGGTTGAAGCTTTCTTT. The chain combines TRBV30 with TRBJ1-1; D not resolved. V dropped 0 bases and J dropped 7 bases, with 9 bases sitting between them. The CDR3 length is 12 residues. Germline V lookup: CDR1 GTSNPN, CDR2 SVGIG (reference sequence).

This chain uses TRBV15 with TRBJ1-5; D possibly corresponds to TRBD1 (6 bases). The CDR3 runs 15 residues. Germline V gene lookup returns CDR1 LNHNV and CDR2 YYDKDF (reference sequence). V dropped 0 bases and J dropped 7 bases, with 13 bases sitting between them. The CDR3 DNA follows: TGTGCCACCAGCAGAGATGGGGGGGCAGGGCAGCCCCAGCATTTT. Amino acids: CATSRDGGAGQPQHF.

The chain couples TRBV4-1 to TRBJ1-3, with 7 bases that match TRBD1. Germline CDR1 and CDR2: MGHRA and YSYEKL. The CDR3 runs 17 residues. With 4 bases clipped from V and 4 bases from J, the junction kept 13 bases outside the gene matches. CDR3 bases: TGCGCCAGCAGCCCCGGTGGCTCAGGGGGATCGGGAAACACCATATATTTT. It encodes CASSPGGSGGSGNTIYF.